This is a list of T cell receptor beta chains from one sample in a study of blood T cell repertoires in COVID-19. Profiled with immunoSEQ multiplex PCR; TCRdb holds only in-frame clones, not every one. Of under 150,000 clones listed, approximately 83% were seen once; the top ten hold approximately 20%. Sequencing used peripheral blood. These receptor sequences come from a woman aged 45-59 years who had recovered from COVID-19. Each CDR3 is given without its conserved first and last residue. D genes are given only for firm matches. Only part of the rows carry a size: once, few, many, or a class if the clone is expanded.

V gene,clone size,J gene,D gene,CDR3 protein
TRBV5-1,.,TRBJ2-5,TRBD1,ASSRGQGPLQETQY
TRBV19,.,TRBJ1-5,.,ASSMGRNQPQH
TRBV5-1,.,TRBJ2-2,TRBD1,ASSTGQVFTGELF
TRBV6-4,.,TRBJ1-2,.,ASSENPSYGYT
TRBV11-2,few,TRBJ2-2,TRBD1,ASSRLSGGLNTGELF
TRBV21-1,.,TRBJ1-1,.,ASPTGITEAF
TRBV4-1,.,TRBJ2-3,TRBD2,ASSQDQGAGGRDTQY
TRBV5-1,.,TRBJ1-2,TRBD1,ASSFGTGGTGYT
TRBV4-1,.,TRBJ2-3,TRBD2,ASSQGGLADSTDTQY
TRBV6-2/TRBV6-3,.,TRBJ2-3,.,ASSYGTGSPDTQY
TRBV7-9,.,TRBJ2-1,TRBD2,ASSRGLVRVGQYNEQF
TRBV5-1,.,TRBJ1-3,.,ASSLDRYENTIY
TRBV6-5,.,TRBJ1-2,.,ASSYSRTANYGYT
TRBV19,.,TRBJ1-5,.,ASSMRDRLNQPQH
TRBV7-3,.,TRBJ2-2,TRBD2,ASSPGLAGGPGAGELF
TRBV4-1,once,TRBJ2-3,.,ASSPRWAFSTDTQY